The present T cell receptor beta chain was sequenced within a study of PD-1 blockade in mismatch repair-deficient tumors. Study summary: Enrolled about 2012-2016, patients had progressing, pretreated mismatch repair-deficient cancers of about a dozen types.

A few pembrolizumab responders had their TCRs sequenced. The trim removed 3 bases at V and 4 bases at J, leaving 7 bases unmatched. CDR1 and CDR2 (germline): SGDLS, YYNGEE. This CDR3 contains 15 residues. TCRdb keeps only in-frame clones here, not all; method: immunoSEQ multiplex PCR. The repertoire includes 60,000 to 75,000 clones, 88% of them detected once, and approximately 15% sits in the top ten. The chain links TRBV9 to TRBJ2-7; 10 bases line up with TRBD2. The TCR sequence derives from an adult with mismatch repair-deficient cancer. Sequenced here: peripheral blood, sampled 52 weeks after starting pembrolizumab. CDR3 sequence: CASSAAGGPVYEQYF. The CDR3 nucleotides are TGTGCCAGCAGCGCAGCGGGAGGGCCGGTTTACGAGCAGTACTTC.